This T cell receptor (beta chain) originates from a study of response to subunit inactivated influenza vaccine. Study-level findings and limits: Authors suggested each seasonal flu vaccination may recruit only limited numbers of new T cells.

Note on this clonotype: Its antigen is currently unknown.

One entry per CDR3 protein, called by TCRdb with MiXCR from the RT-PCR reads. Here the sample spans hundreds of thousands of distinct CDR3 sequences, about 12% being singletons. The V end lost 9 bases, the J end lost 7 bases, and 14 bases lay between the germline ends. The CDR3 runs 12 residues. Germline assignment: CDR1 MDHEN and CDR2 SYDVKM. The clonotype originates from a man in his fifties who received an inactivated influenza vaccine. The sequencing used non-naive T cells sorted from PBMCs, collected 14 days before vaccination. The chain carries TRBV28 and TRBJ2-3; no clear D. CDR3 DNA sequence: TGTGCCAGTTGCGGTGACGGGTATACGCAGTATTTT. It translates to CASCGDGYTQYF.